This T cell receptor (beta chain) is drawn from a study of molecular identifiers for immune sequencing clone quantification. Whole-study context: Replicates split RNA from around 20,000 or 100,000 naive CD8 cells five ways, and the researchers sequenced four portions. Study observations and caveats: Over 99% of effector molecules, but under 1% in naive cells, were held by clones with more than 20 RNA copies.

Each library that profiled naive CD8 cells came from roughly 20,000 to 1,000,000 sorted cells with 10%, 30% or 50% RNA. The table lists this clonotype with many counts. The antigen is not known. The CDR3 length is 13 residues. V lost 5 bases, J lost 1 base, and 12 bases lay in between. Germline assignment: CDR1 SQVTM and CDR2 ANQGSEA. Generation of bulk TCR libraries relied on previously described methods and listed TCR primers. Each CDR3 protein gets one entry after TCRdb re-called the PCR reads with MiXCR. The table includes 60,000 to 80,000 distinct CDR3 sequences, approximately 17% detected once. The sequenced sample consisted of naive CD8+ T cells from blood, with Jurkat cell RNA spiked in. Described subset: FACS-sorted CD8+CD4-CCR7+CD45RA+ naive T cells. The J gene is TRBJ2-7, the V gene TRBV29-1; D is tentatively TRBD1 or TRBD2 (5 bases each). This receptor was obtained from a human donor in good health. Some libraries in this study had Jurkat cell RNA spiked in. The chain's CDR3 is CSVLLGVSYEQYF. CDR3 in DNA: TGCAGCGTTTTATTGGGGGTTTCCTACGAGCAGTACTTC.